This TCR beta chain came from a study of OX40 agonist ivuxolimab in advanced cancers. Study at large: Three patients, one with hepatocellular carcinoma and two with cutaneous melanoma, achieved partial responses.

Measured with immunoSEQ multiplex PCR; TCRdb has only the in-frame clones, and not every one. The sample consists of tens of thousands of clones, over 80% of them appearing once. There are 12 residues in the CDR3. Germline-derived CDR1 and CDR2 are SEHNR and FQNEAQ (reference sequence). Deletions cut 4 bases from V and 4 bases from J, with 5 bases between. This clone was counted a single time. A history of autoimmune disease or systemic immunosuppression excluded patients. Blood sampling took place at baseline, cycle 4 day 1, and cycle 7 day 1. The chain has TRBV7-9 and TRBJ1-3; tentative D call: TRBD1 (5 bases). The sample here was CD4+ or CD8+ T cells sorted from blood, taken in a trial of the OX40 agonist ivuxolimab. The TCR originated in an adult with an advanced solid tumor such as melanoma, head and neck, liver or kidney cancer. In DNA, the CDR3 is TGTGCCAGCAGCTGGGGGGGAAACACCATATATTTT. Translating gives CASSWGGNTIYF.